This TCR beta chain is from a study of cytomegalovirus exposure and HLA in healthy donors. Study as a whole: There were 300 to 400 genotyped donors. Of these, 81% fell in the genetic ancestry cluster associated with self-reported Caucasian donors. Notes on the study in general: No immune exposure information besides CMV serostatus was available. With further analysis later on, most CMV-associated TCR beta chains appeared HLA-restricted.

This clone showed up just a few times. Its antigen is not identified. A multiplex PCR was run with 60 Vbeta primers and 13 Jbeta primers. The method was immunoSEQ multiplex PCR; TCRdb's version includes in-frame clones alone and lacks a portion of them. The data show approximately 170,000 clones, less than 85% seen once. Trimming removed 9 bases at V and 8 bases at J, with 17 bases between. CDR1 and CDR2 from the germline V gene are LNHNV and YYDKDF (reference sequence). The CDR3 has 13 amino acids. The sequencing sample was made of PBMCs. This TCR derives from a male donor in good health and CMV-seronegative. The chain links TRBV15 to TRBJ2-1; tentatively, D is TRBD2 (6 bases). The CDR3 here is CATKLRGVHEQFF. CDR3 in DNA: TGTGCCACGAAACTACGCGGGGTTCATGAGCAGTTCTTC.